This TCR beta chain derives from a study of blood T cell repertoires in COVID-19. Study information: The study drew acute and convalescent COVID-19 samples from the United States, Italy and Spain.

Germline CDR1 reads SNHLY; CDR2 reads FYNNEI. J gave up 9 bases and V 4 bases, and 5 bases lay outside the gene matches. The CDR3 is 13 residues long. The protocol was immunoSEQ multiplex PCR, while the TCRdb copy is restricted to in-frame clones and leaves out a portion. The table has 500,000 or so clones, approximately 86% seen once. Clinical history as reported by participants underpinned cohort assignment. The V gene is TRBV2, the J gene TRBJ2-7; 11 bases map to TRBD2. Sequencing input: PBMCs or T cells enriched from blood (not recorded which). The receptor was isolated from a woman younger than 35 who had recovered from COVID-19. This CDR3 is CASSVDSGGAQYF. The CDR3 DNA follows: TGTGCCAGCAGTGTCGATAGCGGGGGGGCGCAGTACTTC.